The T cell receptor (beta chain) described here comes from a study of blood T cell repertoires in COVID-19. Study background: Spain, Italy and the United States supplied samples that represented acute and convalescent COVID-19. T cells, B-cell-depleted T cells, or PBMCs supplied cDNA or gDNA.

As processed by the authors: Amplification of reference gene primers provided the estimated nucleated cell counts. Libraries were prepared by immunoSEQ multiplex PCR; TCRdb keeps only in-frame clonotypes and omits some of them. That table furnishes V, J and clone size, whereas the DNA furnished D and trimming. The sample holds 150,000 or so clones, less than 80% seen once. Trimming stripped 4 bases from V and 5 bases from J, with 5 bases between. Germline loops: CDR1 LGHNA, CDR2 YNFKEQ. CDR3 length: 12 amino acids. This chain uses TRBV4-2 with TRBJ1-4; the D is unclear. The origin of this receptor is a woman older than 75 with active or convalescent COVID-19. Input material: peripheral blood. CDR3 sequence (DNA): TGTGCCAGCAGCCGCACAAATGAAAAACTGTTTTTT. It encodes CASSRTNEKLFF.